This T cell receptor beta chain is from a study of T cell repertoires in aging, cancer and after chemotherapy. Findings and limits, study-wide: In healthy donors, age-related TCR diversity loss mainly reflected lost richness. Untreated cancer patients had significantly lower blood TCR diversity than age-matched healthy donors. Immunological memory after chemotherapy cannot be judged from the repertoire data. Rebound thymic output was suggested by rising median generation probability during chemotherapy in each cancer cohort.

Germline assignment: CDR1 LNHNV and CDR2 YYDKDF (reference sequence). V lost 3 bases, J lost 1 base, and 12 bases lay in between. The CDR3 is made up of 15 amino acids. TCR beta rearrangements were amplified from peripheral blood genomic DNA. TRB rearrangements spanning V, D and J were amplified using mixed TRB-A/B primers. TCRdb ran MiXCR on the multiplex PCR reads and lists one entry per CDR3 protein. Of over 9,000 distinct CDR3 sequences in the sample, about two fifths were seen once. In the case of this clonotype: Its antigen is still unknown.

This chain connects TRBV15 to TRBJ1-1; a weak D match, TRBD1 (6 bases). The sequenced sample was blood. This TCR was sampled from a human donor in good health. The CDR3 sequence is CATSSIQGRNTEAFF. The CDR3 nucleotides are TGTGCCACCAGCAGCATACAGGGTCGGAACACTGAAGCTTTCTTT. Drawing the rest from reference TRBV15 and TRBJ1-1, the complete variable domain is DAMVIQNPRYQVTQFGKPVTLSCSQTLNHNVMYWYQQKSSQAPKLLFHYYDKDFNNEADTPDNFQSRRPNTSFCFLDIRSPGLGDTAMYLCATSSIQGRNTEAFFGQGTRLTVV.